This entry features one T cell receptor (beta chain) sequence. The antigen remains undetermined. Trimming removed 6 bases from V and 4 bases from J; junction bases left unmatched: 6. Germline V gene lookup returns CDR1 SGHTA and CDR2 FQGNSA. The CDR3 covers 15 residues. Ranging in age from roughly 6 to 90, the donors were healthy Caucasian individuals from Russia. Each donor had ten milliliters of peripheral blood drawn. A second about 6 to 11 cycle PCR used barcoded and J-beta primers. Each of the cDNA molecules was tagged by a template-switch adaptor with 12 random nucleotides. MiXCR, applied by TCRdb to the 5' RACE reads, yields one record per CDR3 protein. The sample holds about 900,000 distinct CDR3 sequences; about 59% are singletons and the top ten take around a quarter. The data are from a study of blood T cells in healthy people across ages. Study conclusions and caveats: Possibly confounding the expanded clonotype changes was the fact that donor CMV status was unknown.

Sample: blood. The chain combines TRBV7-2 with TRBJ2-1, with 10 bases identical to TRBD1. The TCR comes from a man aged 25-45 years in good health. CDR3 DNA: TGTGCCAGCAGACCAGGGACAGGGGTATACAATGAGCAGTTCTTC. Translation gives CASRPGTGVYNEQFF.